This T cell receptor beta chain was recorded in a study of CD8 T cells in ankylosing spondylitis. This clonotype was observed at least ten times. Its antigen is as yet unknown. Quantitative barcoded 5'-RACE was used to prepare TCR beta libraries. One entry per CDR3 protein results from TCRdb running MiXCR on the 5' RACE reads. This repertoire shows over 150,000 distinct CDR3 sequences, 15% to 20% found once; its top ten account for around 4.5%. Study-level results: Disease-linked clones were reportedly significantly enriched in matched ankylosing spondylitis synovial fluid. Eight or nine highly homologous variants made up a TCR beta motif that seemed to typify ankylosing spondylitis blood.

The sequence was collected from a male donor aged 5 to 29 with ankylosing spondylitis or in good health (not recorded which). Source material: blood, either unsorted or a sorted T cell fraction (not recorded which).

In DNA form, the CDR3 reads TGTGCCAGCAGAGACCCATTGACAGGGCCGTATCAAGAGACCCAGTACTTC. Protein: CASRDPLTGPYQETQYF. The chain joins TRBV6-1 to TRBJ2-5, with 7 bases aligning to TRBD1. CDR3 length equals 17 residues. CDR1 and CDR2 (germline): MNHNS, SASEGT. Germline trimming cut 6 bases from V and 2 bases from J; bases unmatched to any gene: 15.